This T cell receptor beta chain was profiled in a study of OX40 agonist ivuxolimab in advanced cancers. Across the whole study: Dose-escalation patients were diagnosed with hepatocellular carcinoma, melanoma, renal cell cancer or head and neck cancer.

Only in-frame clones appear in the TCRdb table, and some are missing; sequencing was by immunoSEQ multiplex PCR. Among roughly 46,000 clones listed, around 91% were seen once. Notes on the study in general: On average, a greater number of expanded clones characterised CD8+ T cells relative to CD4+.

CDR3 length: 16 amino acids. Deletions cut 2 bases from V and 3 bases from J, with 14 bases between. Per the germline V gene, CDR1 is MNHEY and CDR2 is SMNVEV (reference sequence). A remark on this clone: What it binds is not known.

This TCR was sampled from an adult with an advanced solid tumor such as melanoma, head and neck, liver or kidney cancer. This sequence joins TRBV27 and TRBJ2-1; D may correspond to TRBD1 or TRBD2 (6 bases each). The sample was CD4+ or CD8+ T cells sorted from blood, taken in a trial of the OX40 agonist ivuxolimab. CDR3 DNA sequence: TGTGCCAGCAGTTTAAGGGGGGCATTAAACTACAATGAGCAGTTCTTC. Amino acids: CASSLRGALNYNEQFF.